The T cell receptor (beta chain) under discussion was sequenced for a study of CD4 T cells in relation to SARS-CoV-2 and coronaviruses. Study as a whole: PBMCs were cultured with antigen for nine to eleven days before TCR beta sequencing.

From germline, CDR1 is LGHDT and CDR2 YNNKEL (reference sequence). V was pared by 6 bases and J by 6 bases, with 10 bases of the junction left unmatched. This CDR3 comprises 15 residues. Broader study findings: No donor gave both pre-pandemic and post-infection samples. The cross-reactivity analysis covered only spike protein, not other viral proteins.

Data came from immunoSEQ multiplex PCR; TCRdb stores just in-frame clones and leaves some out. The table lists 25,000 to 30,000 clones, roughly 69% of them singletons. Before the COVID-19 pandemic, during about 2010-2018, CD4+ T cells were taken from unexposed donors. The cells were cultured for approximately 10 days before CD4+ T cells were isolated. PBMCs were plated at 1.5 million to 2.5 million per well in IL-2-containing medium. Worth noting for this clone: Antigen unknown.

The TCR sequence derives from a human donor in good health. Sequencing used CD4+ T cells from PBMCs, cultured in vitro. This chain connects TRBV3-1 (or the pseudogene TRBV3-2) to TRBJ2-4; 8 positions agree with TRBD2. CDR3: CASSQGSRGVNIQYF. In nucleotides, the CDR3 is TGTGCCAGCAGTCAGGGGTCGCGGGGGGTAAACATTCAGTACTTC.